This T cell receptor (beta chain) stems from a study of T cell responses to AZD1222 COVID-19 vaccine. Study results and limitations: Dominant at 160-218 and 743-854, vaccine-associated CD4 TCRs also spanned spike.

TCRdb keeps only in-frame clones here, not all; method: immunoSEQ multiplex PCR. The data show more than 80,000 clones, approximately 83% seen once. Comments on this clone: Antigen: not known.

Looked up from germline, CDR1 is LNHDA and CDR2 is SQIVND (reference sequence). J gave up 2 bases and V 3 bases, and 3 bases lay outside the gene matches. The CDR3 contains 16 residues. The chain couples TRBV19 to TRBJ2-7, with 14 bases identical to TRBD2. The source material was peripheral blood, sampled 28 days after the second AZD1222 dose. The clonotype comes from an adult who received the AZD1222 COVID-19 vaccine. The CDR3 spells CASSIPGLAGAYEQYF. CDR3 sequence (DNA): TGTGCCAGTAGTATCCCGGGACTAGCGGGAGCCTACGAGCAGTACTTC.